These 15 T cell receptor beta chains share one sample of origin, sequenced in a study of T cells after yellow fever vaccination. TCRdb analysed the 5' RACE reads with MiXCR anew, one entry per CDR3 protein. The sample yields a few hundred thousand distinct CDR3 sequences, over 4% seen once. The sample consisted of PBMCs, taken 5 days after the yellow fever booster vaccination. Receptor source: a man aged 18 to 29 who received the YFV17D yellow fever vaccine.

The CDR3 nucleotides are TGTGCCAGCAGCTCTATGAGCACAGATACGCAGTATTTT. It specifies CASSSMSTDTQYF. The genes are TRBV7-2 and TRBJ2-3; no clear D gene. The CDR3 runs to 13 residues. Germline CDR1 and CDR2: SGHTA and FQGNSA. The V end lost 4 bases, the J end lost 0 bases, and 5 bases lay between the germline ends.

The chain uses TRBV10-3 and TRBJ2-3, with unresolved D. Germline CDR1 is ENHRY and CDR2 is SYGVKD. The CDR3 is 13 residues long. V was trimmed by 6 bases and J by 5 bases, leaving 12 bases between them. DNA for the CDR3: TGTGCCATCAGGCCGGACCACGAAGATACGCAGTATTTT. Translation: CAIRPDHEDTQYF.

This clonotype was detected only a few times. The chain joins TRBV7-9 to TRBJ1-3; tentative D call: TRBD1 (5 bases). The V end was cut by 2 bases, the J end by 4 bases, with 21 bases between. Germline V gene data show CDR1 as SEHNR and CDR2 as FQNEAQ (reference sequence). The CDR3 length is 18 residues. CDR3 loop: CASSLSLPGQRRGNTIYF. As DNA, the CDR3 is TGTGCCAGCAGCTTATCCCTTCCGGGGCAACGAAGGGGAAACACCATATATTTT. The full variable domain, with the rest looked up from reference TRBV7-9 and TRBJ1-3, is DTGVSQNPRHKITKRGQNVTFRCDPISEHNRLYWYRQTLGQGPEFLTYFQNEAQLEKSRLLSDRFSAERPKGSFSTLEIQRTEQGDSAMYLCASSLSLPGQRRGNTIYFGEGSWLTVV.

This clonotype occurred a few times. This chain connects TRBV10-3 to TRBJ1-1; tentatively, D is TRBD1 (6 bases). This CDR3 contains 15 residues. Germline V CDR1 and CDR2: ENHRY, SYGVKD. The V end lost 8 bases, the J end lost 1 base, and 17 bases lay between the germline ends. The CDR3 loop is CAIRGGQGANTEAFF. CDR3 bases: TGTGCCATCCGCGGGGGGCAAGGGGCGAACACTGAAGCTTTCTTT.

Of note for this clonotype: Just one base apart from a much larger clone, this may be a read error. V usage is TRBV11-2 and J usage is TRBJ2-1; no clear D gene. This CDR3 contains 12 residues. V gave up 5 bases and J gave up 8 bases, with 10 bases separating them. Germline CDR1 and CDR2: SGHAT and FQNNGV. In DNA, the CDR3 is TGTGCCAGCAGCAAAGAATACTATGAGCAGTTCTTC. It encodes CASSKEYYEQFF.

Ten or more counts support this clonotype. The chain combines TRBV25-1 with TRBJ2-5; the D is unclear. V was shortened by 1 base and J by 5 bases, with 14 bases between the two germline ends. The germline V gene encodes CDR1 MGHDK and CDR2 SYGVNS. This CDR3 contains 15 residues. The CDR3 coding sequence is TGTGCCAGCAGTGAATCCGGGCGGATGGGGGAGACCCAGTACTTC. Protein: CASSESGRMGETQYF.

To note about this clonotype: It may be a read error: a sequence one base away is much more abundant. CDR3 sequence reads: CASSSNRGYINYGYTF. The CDR3 DNA reads as TGCGCCAGCAGCAGTAACAGGGGGTACATTAACTATGGCTACACCTTC. The V gene is TRBV5-1, the J gene TRBJ1-2, with TRBD1 identical over 8 bases. Per the germline V gene, CDR1 is SGHRS and CDR2 is YFSETQ. The CDR3 totals 16 residues. The V gene end was trimmed by 4 bases and the J gene end by 1 base; junction bases not matched to a gene: 9.

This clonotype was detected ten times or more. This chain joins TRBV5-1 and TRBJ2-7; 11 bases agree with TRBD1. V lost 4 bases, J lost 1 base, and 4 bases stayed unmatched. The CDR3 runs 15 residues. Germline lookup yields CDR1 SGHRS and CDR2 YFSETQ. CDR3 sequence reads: CASSPGQGASYEQYF. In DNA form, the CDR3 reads TGCGCCAGCAGCCCCGGACAGGGGGCATCCTACGAGCAGTACTTC.

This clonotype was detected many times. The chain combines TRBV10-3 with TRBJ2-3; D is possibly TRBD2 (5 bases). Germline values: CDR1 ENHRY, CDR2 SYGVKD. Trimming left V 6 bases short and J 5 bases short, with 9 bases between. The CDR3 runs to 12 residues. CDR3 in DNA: TGTGCCATCAGCGGACGGGAAGATACGCAGTATTTT. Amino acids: CAISGREDTQYF.

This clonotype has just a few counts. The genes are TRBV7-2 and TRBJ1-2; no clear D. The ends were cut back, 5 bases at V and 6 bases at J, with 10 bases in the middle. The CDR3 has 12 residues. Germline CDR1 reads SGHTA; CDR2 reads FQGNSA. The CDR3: CASSTYFDGYTF. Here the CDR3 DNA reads TGTGCCAGCAGCACATATTTTGATGGCTACACCTTC.

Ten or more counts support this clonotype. CDR3 DNA: TGCAGCGTCACTGAGATGGGGGGGGCCGCCGGGGAGCTGTTTTTT. Translated: CSVTEMGGAAGELFF. The genes are TRBV29-1 and TRBJ2-2; tentative D call: TRBD2 (7 bases). V was clipped by 6 bases and J by 6 bases, with 20 bases between them. The germline CDR1 and CDR2 sequences are SQVTM and ANQGSEA. The CDR3 spans 15 residues.

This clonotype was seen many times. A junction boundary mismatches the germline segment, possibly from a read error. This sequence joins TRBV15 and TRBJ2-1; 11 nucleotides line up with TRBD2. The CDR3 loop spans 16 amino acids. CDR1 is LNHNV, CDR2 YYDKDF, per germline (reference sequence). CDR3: CAISLSGGAFFNEQFF. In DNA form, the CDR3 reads TGTGCCATCAGCCTTAGCGGGGGGGCCTTTTTCAATGAGCAGTTCTTC.

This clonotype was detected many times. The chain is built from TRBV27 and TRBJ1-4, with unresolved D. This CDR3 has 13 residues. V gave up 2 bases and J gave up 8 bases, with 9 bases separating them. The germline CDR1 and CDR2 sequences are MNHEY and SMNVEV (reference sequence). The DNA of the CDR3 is TGTGCCAGCAGTTTACGGATCCGGGAAAAACTGTTTTTT. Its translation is CASSLRIREKLFF.

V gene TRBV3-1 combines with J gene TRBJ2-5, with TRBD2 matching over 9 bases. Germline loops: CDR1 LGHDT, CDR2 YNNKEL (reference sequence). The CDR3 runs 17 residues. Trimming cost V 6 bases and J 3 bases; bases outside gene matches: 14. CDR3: CASRNEGRASGEETQYF. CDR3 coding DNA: TGTGCCAGCAGAAACGAGGGTCGGGCTAGCGGGGAAGAGACCCAGTACTTC.

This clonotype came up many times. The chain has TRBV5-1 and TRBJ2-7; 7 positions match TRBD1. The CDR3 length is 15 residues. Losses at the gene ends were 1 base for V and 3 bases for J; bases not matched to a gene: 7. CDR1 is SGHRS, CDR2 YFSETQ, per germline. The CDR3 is CASSLKPGGLYEQYV. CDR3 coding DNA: TGCGCCAGCAGCTTGAAGCCAGGGGGTCTCTACGAGCAGTACGTC.